This T cell receptor (beta chain) was sequenced for a study of tumor-infiltrating lymphocytes in primary liver carcinoma. A primer matching the constant region was used to make TCR beta cDNA from approximately 0.45 ug of total RNA. Libraries covering TCR beta were generated through three nested multiplex PCR rounds (using a slightly modified ARM-PCR). It was with TRBV1-TRBV30 forward primers and a C-beta reverse primer that the first two PCR rounds were run, at 10 cycles each. TCRdb passed the multiplex PCR reads through MiXCR, listing each CDR3 protein once. The table has approximately 100,000 distinct CDR3 sequences, about two thirds seen once. The source material, 20-30 mg of unsorted bulk tissue, was used to co-extract RNA and DNA. Five separate regions per tumor were sampled. The CDR3 has 14 amino acids. CDR1 WNHNN and CDR2 SYGVQD come from the germline V gene (reference sequence). Remarks on this clonotype: A much more abundant neighbour one base away suggests this may be a read error.

The chain links TRBV10-1 to TRBJ2-5; D gene unclear. The sequence was collected from a woman aged 60-75 years with primary liver carcinoma and hepatitis B virus infection. The specimen was liver tumor tissue from sampling region 2. Sample subset: tumor region T2, inferior pole. The CDR3 sequence: CASCDSLGKETQYF. Written as DNA, the CDR3 is TGCGCCAGCTGTGACTCGCTTGGGAAAGAGACCCAGTACTTC.